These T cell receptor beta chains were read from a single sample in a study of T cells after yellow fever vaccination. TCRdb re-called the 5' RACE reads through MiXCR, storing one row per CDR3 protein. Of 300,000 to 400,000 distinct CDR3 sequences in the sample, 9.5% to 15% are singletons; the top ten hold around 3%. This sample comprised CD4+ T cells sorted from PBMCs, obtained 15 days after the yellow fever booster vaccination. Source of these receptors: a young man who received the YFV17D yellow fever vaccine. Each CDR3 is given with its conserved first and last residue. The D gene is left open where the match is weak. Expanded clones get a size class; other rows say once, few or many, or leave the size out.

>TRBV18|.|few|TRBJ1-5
TGTGCCAGCTCGTCGGACGGGACGAATCAGCCCCAGCATTTT
CASSSDGTNQPQHF
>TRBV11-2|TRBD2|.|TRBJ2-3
TGTGCCACCGTACCCGCGGGGGTCACAGATACGCAGTATTTT
CATVPAGVTDTQYF
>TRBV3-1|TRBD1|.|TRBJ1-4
TGTGCCAGCAGCCGAGGGACAGGGAATGAAAAACTGTTTTTT
CASSRGTGNEKLFF
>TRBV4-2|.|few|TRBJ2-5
TGTGCCAGCAGCGCCGGCAGAACCGAGACCCAGTACTTC
CASSAGRTETQYF
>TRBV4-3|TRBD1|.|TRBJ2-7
TGCGCCAGCAGCCGGGACAGGGGTCCCTACGAGCAGTACTTC
CASSRDRGPYEQYF
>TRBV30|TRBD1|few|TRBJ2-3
TGTGCCTGGGGACAGGGTGGTTCAGATACGCAGTATTTT
CAWGQGGSDTQYF
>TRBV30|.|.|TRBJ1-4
TGTGCCTGGAGTGTCCGGGTCATATCAGGTGGTGAAAAACTGTTTTTT
CAWSVRVISGGEKLFF
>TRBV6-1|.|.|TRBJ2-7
TGTGCCAGCAGTTTTTCGAAACACGAGCAGTACTTC
CASSFSKHEQYF
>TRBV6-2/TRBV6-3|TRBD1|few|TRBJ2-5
TGTGCCAGCAGTTACCTGGACAGGATGGGCCAAGAGACCCAGTACTTC
CASSYLDRMGQETQYF
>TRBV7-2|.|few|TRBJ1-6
TGTGCCAGCAGCTTGAATACAGGGACCCTCAATTCACCCCTCCACTTT
CASSLNTGTLNSPLHF
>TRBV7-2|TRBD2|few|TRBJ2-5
TGTGCCAGCAGCTTCGGGACTAGAGCCCTCCAAGAGACCCAGTACTTC
CASSFGTRALQETQYF
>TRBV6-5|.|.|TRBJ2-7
TGTGCCAGCAAGCCAGGGTCCTACGAGCAGTACTTC
CASKPGSYEQYF
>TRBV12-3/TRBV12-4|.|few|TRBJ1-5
TGTGCCAGCAGTCCCACAGATCTCCTTAATCAGCCCCAGCATTTT
CASSPTDLLNQPQHF
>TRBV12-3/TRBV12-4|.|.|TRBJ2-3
TGTGCCAGCAGTTTAGTTTCGGGGGTAGATACGCAGTATTTT
CASSLVSGVDTQYF
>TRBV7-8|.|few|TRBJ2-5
TGTGCCAGCAGCTTAGGGTCCAGTTCCTCAGGAGAGACCCAGTACTTC
CASSLGSSSSGETQYF
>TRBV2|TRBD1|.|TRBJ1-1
TGTGCCAGCAGCGCACAGGGGGCGCTTAGGGGAGCTTTCTTT
CASSAQGALRGAFF
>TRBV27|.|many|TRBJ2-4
TGTGCCAGCAGTCCCGGGCCATCAGCCAAAAACATTCAGTACTTC
CASSPGPSAKNIQYF
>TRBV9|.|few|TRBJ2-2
TGTGCCAGCAGCGTAGTGGCGAACACCGGGGAGCTGTTTTTT
CASSVVANTGELFF
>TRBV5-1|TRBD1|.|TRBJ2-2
TGCGCCAGCAGCCCTCGACAGGGGGGTGACACCGGGGAGCTGTTTTTT
CASSPRQGGDTGELFF
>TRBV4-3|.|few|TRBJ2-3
TGCGCCAGCAGCCAAGATTTGTGGGGATCTCCCGCAGATACGCAGTATTTT
CASSQDLWGSPADTQYF
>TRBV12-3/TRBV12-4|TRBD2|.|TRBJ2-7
TGTGCCAGCACCTCCCCCGGGACTAGCGGATCCTACGAGCAGTACTTC
CASTSPGTSGSYEQYF
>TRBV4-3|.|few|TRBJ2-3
TGCGCCAGCAGCCAAGCCAGGGGCACGGCAGATACGCAGTATTTT
CASSQARGTADTQYF
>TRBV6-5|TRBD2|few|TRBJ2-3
TGTGCCAGCAGTTACGGGGGACTAGACCGGGAAAAGTATTTT
CASSYGGLDREKYF
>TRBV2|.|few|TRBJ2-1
TGTGCCAGCAGTGAAGGGCCTGGGTCCTACAATGAGCAGTTCTTC
CASSEGPGSYNEQFF
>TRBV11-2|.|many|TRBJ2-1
TGTGCCAGCAGCCCGCGGGGGGACAGCTCCTACAATGAGCAGTTCTTC
CASSPRGDSSYNEQFF
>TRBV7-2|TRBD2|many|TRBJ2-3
TGTGCCAGCAGCTGGGCTAGCGGGGTTGCAGATACGCAGTATTTT
CASSWASGVADTQYF
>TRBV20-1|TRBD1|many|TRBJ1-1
TGCAGTGCTACCCCGGGACAGGGAGGCACTGAAGCTTTCTTT
CSATPGQGGTEAFF
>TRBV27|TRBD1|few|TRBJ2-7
TGTGCCAGCTGGAAGACAGGGGGAAACTCCTACGAGCAGTACTTC
CASWKTGGNSYEQYF
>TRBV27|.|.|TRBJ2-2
TGTGCCAGCAGTCCCCTCCGGACTACGGCCGGGGAGCTGTTTTTT
CASSPLRTTAGELFF
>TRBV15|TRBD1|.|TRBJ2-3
TGTGCCACCACGGACAGGATGACCGATACGCAGTATTTT
CATTDRMTDTQYF
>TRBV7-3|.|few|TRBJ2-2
TGTGCCAGCAGCTTAACGCAAAACGGGGAGCTGTTTTTT
CASSLTQNGELFF
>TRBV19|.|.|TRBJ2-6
TGTGCCAGTAGCCTGACTCCTCAGGGATCTGGGGCCAACGTCCTGACTTTC
CASSLTPQGSGANVLTF
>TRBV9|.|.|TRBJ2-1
TGTGCCAGCAGCGACGGGCCTACCAATGAGCAGTTCTTC
CASSDGPTNEQFF
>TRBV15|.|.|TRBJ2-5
TGTGCCACCAGCAGAGAGATAGGGGGGGAGACCCAGTACTTC
CATSREIGGETQYF
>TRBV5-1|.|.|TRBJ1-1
TGCGCCAGCAGCTTGGACCCGGGGGTCCACACTGAAGCTTTCTTT
CASSLDPGVHTEAFF
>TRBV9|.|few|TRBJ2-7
TGTGCCAGCAGCATAGGCGGGTACAGCTACGAGCAGTACTTC
CASSIGGYSYEQYF
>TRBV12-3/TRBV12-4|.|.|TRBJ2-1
TGTGCCAGCAGTTTTCGTGGGGGACGCCCCTACAATGAGCAGTTCTTC
CASSFRGGRPYNEQFF
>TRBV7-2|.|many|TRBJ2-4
TGTGCCAGCAGTAAACGATTACAGGGAAGGAACATTCAGTACTTC
CASSKRLQGRNIQYF
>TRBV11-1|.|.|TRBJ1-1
TGTGCCAGCAGAACGAGTGGGGGAGCTTTCTTT
CASRTSGGAFF
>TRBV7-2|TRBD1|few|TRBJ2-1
TGTGCCAGCAGCTTAGTACGGACAGGGGGCCCCTACAATGAGCAGTTCTTC
CASSLVRTGGPYNEQFF
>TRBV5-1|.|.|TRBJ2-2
TGCGCCAGCACCCCGTCGGTGACCGGGGAGCTGTTTTTT
CASTPSVTGELFF
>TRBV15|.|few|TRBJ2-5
TGTGCCACCAGCAGAGATCTCGGGGGCTGGGAGACCCAGTACTTC
CATSRDLGGWETQYF
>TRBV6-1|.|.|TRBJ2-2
TGTGCCAGCAGTGAAGGAACGAACACCGGGGAGCTGTTTTTT
CASSEGTNTGELFF
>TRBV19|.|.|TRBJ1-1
TGTGCCAGTAGTATCGGGGGAACAGTGAACACTGAAGCTTTCTTT
CASSIGGTVNTEAFF
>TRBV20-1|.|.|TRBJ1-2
TGCAGTGCTAGAGATGGGACCCAGTTGGGGGACACCTTC
CSARDGTQLGDTF
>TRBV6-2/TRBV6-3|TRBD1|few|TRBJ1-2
TGTGCCAGCACCGGACAGGTGTGGGGCTACACCTTC
CASTGQVWGYTF
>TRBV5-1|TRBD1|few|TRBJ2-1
TGCGCCAGCAGCTTGGGGCCGGGACAGCCATACAATGAGCAGTTCTTC
CASSLGPGQPYNEQFF
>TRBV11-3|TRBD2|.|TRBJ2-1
TGTGCCAGCAGCCTAAGGGAGCGGGGGTATGAGCAGTTCTTC
CASSLRERGYEQFF
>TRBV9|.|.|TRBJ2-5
TGTGCCAGCAGCGTAGCTTTGACGACGGAAGGGGAGACCCAGTACTTC
CASSVALTTEGETQYF
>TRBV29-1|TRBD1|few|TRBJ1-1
TGCAGCGTCGTTAACACCGGACAGGGTGACACTGAAGCTTTCTTT
CSVVNTGQGDTEAFF
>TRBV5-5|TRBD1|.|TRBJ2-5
TGTGCCAGCAGGGCTACAGGGGGCGCGGAGACCCAGTACTTC
CASRATGGAETQYF
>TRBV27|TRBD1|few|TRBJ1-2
TGTGCCAGCAGAGCCACCCCCGGCCAGGGGGCCATCACCTTC
CASRATPGQGAITF
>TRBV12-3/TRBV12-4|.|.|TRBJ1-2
TGTGCCAGCAGTTTCAACTACAGGCAGCATGCTGGCTACACCTTC
CASSFNYRQHAGYTF
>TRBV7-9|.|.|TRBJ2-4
TGTGCCAGCAGCTTAGCGGTAGGGACAAAAAACATTCAGTACTTC
CASSLAVGTKNIQYF
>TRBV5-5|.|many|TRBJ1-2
TGTGCCAGCAGCCGGGACTCTGGCTACACCTTC
CASSRDSGYTF
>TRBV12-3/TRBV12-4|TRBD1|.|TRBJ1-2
TGTGCCAGCAGACCGGACAGGGTTGGTGGCTACACCTTC
CASRPDRVGGYTF
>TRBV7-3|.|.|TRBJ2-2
TGTGCCAGCAGGGGTTTGGGGGGACATGGCCCCGGGGAGCTGTTTTTT
CASRGLGGHGPGELFF
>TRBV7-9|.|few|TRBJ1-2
TGTGCCAGCAGCTTAGATGACAGCGTCTATGGCTACACCTTC
CASSLDDSVYGYTF
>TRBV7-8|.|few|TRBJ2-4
TGTGCCAGCAGCTTAGCCCCAGGAACGGGTCTAGCCAAAAACATTCAGTACTTC
CASSLAPGTGLAKNIQYF
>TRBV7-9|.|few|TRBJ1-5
TGTGCCAGCAGCCTAGCACAGGGAGGCGGCAATCAGCCCCAGCATTTT
CASSLAQGGGNQPQHF